The rows below give T cell receptor beta chains drawn from one sample of a study of blood T cell repertoires in COVID-19. TCRdb keeps only in-frame clones here, not all; method: immunoSEQ multiplex PCR. The table shows roughly 220,000 clones, with roughly 84% occurring only once. The sequencing input was peripheral blood. These receptors were obtained from a woman aged 60 to 75 with acute or convalescent COVID-19. Each CDR3 is given with its conserved first and last residue. The D gene is left open where the match is weak. The size field is filled for only some rows; it gives once, few, many or a size class.

V gene	J gene	D gene	clone size	CDR3 DNA	CDR3 protein
TRBV6-5	TRBJ2-1	NA	NA	TGTGCCAGCAGTTCCTTCTTAAGCGGCGCCTACAATGAGCAGTTCTTC	CASSSFLSGAYNEQFF
TRBV2	TRBJ1-2	TRBD1	NA	TGTGCCAGCAGTGGACAGGGGGTCGCCTATGGCTACACCTTC	CASSGQGVAYGYTF
TRBV9	TRBJ1-1	NA	NA	TGTGCCAGCAGCGCAGAAGTGAACACTGAAGCTTTCTTT	CASSAEVNTEAFF
TRBV7-9	TRBJ2-1	NA	few	TGTGCCAGCAGCCCCGTTAGTGAGCAGTTCTTC	CASSPVSEQFF
TRBV4-3	TRBJ2-7	NA	NA	TGCGCCAGCAATCTTTCGGTTGACTATGAGCAGTACTTC	CASNLSVDYEQYF
TRBV6-5	TRBJ1-1	NA	NA	TGTGCCAGCAGTTACGACAGGAGTGAAGCTTTCTTT	CASSYDRSEAFF
TRBV7-2	TRBJ2-3	NA	NA	TGTGCCAGCAGCTTGGAGGGGAGGTGGCTGATCACAGATACGCAGTATTTT	CASSLEGRWLITDTQYF
TRBV5-4	TRBJ2-1	TRBD2	NA	TGTGCCAGCAGCCGGCCGAGCGGGGGACCTTACAATGAGCAGTTCTTC	CASSRPSGGPYNEQFF
TRBV6-5	TRBJ2-1	TRBD2	NA	TGTGCCAGCAGTTACAGCGGGGGGGCCAAGGATGAGCAGTTCTTC	CASSYSGGAKDEQFF
TRBV24-1	TRBJ2-1	TRBD2	NA	TGTGCCACCAGTGAGGACGGGGGGACGACTGAGCAGTTCTTC	CATSEDGGTTEQFF
TRBV2	TRBJ1-4	NA	NA	TGTGCCAGCAGTGAGGACAGTGCGGGTTACGAAAAACTGTTTTTT	CASSEDSAGYEKLFF
TRBV5-1	TRBJ1-1	TRBD1	NA	TGCGCCAGCAGCTTGGGTTCGGGACAGGGGAGCACTGAAGCTTTCTTT	CASSLGSGQGSTEAFF
TRBV6-5	TRBJ1-2	TRBD1	NA	TGTGCCAGCAAGACAGGGGCCGGTCGTGGCTACACCTTC	CASKTGAGRGYTF
TRBV5-6	TRBJ1-2	TRBD1	few	TGTGCCAGCAGTCCGGGACAGTATGGCTACACCTTC	CASSPGQYGYTF
TRBV2	TRBJ1-1	NA	NA	TGTGCCAGCAGTAATGGGGGGAGGGCTGAAGCTTTCTTT	CASSNGGRAEAFF
TRBV29-1	TRBJ1-5	TRBD1	NA	TGCAGCGTTGAAGCGGTTTGGACAGGGAATCAGCCCCAGCATTTT	CSVEAVWTGNQPQHF
TRBV5-1	TRBJ2-3	NA	NA	TGCGCCAGCAGCTTGGATTCAGGGATGGATACGCAGTATTTT	CASSLDSGMDTQYF
TRBV2	TRBJ1-4	NA	NA	TGTGCCAGCAGTGATATGGACAAGTTCCAAAAACTGTTTTTT	CASSDMDKFQKLFF
TRBV30	TRBJ2-7	NA	once	TGTGCCTGGAGTGTTGACATTTCCGAGCAGTACTTC	CAWSVDISEQYF
TRBV2	TRBJ1-4	TRBD1	NA	TGTGCCAGCAGACCCGGACAGGCGAGGAATGAAAAACTGTTTTTT	CASRPGQARNEKLFF
TRBV18	TRBJ1-4	TRBD1	few	TGTGCCAGCTCACCGGGACAGGGCCTTAATGAAAAACTGTTTTTT	CASSPGQGLNEKLFF
TRBV2	TRBJ1-1	NA	NA	TGTGCCAGTTCTCCACTACCGAACACTGAAGCTTTCTTT	CASSPLPNTEAFF
TRBV4-1	TRBJ2-7	NA	NA	TGCGCCAGCAGCCAAGTCCGGGGGTCCTCCTCCTACGAGCAGTACTTC	CASSQVRGSSSYEQYF
TRBV6-2/TRBV6-3	TRBJ2-4	TRBD1	NA	TGTGCCAGCAGCTGGGACAGGAGGGGAGCCAAAAACATTCAGTACTTC	CASSWDRRGAKNIQYF
TRBV3-1/TRBV3-2	TRBJ1-1	NA	NA	TGTGCCAGCAGCTATTCACAGGGAGAAGCTTTCTTT	CASSYSQGEAFF
TRBV6-5	TRBJ2-3	TRBD1	NA	TGTGCCAGCACAACGGGACAGAAAAACACAGATACGCAGTATTTT	CASTTGQKNTDTQYF
TRBV3-1/TRBV3-2	TRBJ2-1	TRBD1	NA	TGTGCCAGCAGCCAACCGGGACAGGGGAGCAATGAGCAGTTCTTC	CASSQPGQGSNEQFF
TRBV6-2/TRBV6-3	TRBJ2-5	NA	NA	TGTGCCAGCAGTTACTCGATCCTAGCTACGGAGACCCAGTACTTC	CASSYSILATETQYF
TRBV9	TRBJ1-2	NA	NA	TGTGCCAGCAGCGTAGGTTGGGGGGACTATGGCTACACCTTC	CASSVGWGDYGYTF
TRBV6-1	TRBJ1-5	TRBD1	NA	TGTGCCAGCAGTGAATCGACAGGGGTGGGACAGCCCCAGCATTTT	CASSESTGVGQPQHF
TRBV5-4	TRBJ2-2	NA	NA	TGTGCCGGAGGAGCTATCGGCACCGGGGAGCTGTTTTTT	CAGGAIGTGELFF
TRBV7-9	TRBJ2-7	NA	NA	TGTGCCAGCAGCTCTTTTGACGAGCAGTACTTC	CASSSFDEQYF
TRBV6-5	TRBJ1-5	TRBD1	NA	TGTGCCAGCAGCGTAGACAGGGGGAATCAGCCCCAGCATTTT	CASSVDRGNQPQHF
TRBV5-6	TRBJ2-2	TRBD2	NA	TGTGCCAGCAGCTTGCTCGCGGGGGGGCTTACCGGGGAGCTGTTTTTT	CASSLLAGGLTGELFF
TRBV29-1	TRBJ2-5	TRBD2	NA	TGCAGCGTTGACGGGGGGGCGGGTGAGACCCAGTACTTC	CSVDGGAGETQYF
TRBV6-5	TRBJ2-1	NA	NA	TGTGCCAGCAGCCCCGGGGGGACAACCTACAATGAGCAGTTCTTC	CASSPGGTTYNEQFF
TRBV12-3/TRBV12-4	TRBJ1-2	TRBD1	NA	TGTGCCAGCAGTTGGACAGGGGGCTATGGCTACACCTTC	CASSWTGGYGYTF
TRBV28	TRBJ1-1	NA	NA	TGTGCCAGCAGTTTGCCCCCGGGTGTGAACACTGAAGCTTTCTTT	CASSLPPGVNTEAFF
TRBV7-2	TRBJ2-1	NA	NA	TGTGCCAGCGGGCCTGGGGGAGGCTATGAGCAGTTCTTC	CASGPGGGYEQFF
TRBV6-5	TRBJ1-1	NA	NA	TGTGCCAGCAGGAAAGGCAGGGTAATCACTGAAGCTTTCTTT	CASRKGRVITEAFF
TRBV9	TRBJ2-2	NA	NA	TGTGCCAGCAGCGTAACGACAGCGTCCGGGGAGCTGTTTTTT	CASSVTTASGELFF
TRBV12-3/TRBV12-4	TRBJ1-6	NA	once	TGTGCCAGCAGGTCCAGGGCGAATTCACCCCTCCACTTT	CASRSRANSPLHF
TRBV4-2	TRBJ1-3	NA	NA	TGTGCCAGCAGCCAAGATAACCGCTATCGGGAAAACACCATATATTTT	CASSQDNRYRENTIYF
TRBV6-6	TRBJ2-1	NA	once	TGTGCCAGCAGTTACTTTGTGTCCAGCTCCTACAATGAGCAGTTCTTC	CASSYFVSSSYNEQFF
TRBV9	TRBJ2-1	TRBD2	NA	TGTGCCAGCAGCACAAGGGGGCTAGCGGGGATAGATGAGCAGTTCTTC	CASSTRGLAGIDEQFF
TRBV30	TRBJ1-6	TRBD1	NA	TGTGCCTGGAGAGACAGGGACGCCTCCTATAATTCACTCCTCCACTTT	CAWRDRDASYNSLLHF
TRBV5-1	TRBJ2-5	TRBD2	NA	TGCGCCAGCAGCTTGGTTGGGGGAGGGGAGACCCAGTACTTC	CASSLVGGGETQYF
TRBV6-5	TRBJ2-5	TRBD2	NA	TGTGCCAGCAGTTACTCCACCGCGGGGGGGCAAGAGACCCAGTACTTC	CASSYSTAGGQETQYF